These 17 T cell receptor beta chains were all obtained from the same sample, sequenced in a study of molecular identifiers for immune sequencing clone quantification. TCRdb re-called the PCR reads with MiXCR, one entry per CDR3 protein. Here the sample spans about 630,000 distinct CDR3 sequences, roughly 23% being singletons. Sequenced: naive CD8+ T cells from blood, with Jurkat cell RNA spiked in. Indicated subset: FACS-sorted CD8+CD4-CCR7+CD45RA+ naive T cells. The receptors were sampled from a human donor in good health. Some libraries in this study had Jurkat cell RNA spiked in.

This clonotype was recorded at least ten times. CDR3 protein: CASSPPLVSGVTSTDTQYF. The DNA of the CDR3 is TGTGCCAGCAGCCCCCCGTTGGTTAGCGGGGTCACTAGCACAGATACGCAGTATTTT. The chain combines TRBV9 with TRBJ2-3; 8 bases are shared with TRBD2. J gave up 0 bases and V 4 bases, and 16 bases lay outside the gene matches. Germline-derived CDR1 and CDR2 are SGDLS and YYNGEE. The CDR3 is 19 amino acids.

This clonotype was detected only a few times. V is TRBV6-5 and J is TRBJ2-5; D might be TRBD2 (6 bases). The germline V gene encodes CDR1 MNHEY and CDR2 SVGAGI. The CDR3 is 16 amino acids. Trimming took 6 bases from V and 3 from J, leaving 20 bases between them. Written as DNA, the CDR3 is TGTGCCAGCAGCCCTCAGGGAGATTGGGAGGAAGAGACCCAGTACTTC. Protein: CASSPQGDWEEETQYF.

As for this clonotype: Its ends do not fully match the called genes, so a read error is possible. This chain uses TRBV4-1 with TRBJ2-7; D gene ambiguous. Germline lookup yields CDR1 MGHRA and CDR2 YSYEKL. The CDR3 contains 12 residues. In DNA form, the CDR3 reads TGCGCCCGCAGCCAAGAGCGCCGCGAGCAGTACTTC. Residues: CARSQERREQYF.

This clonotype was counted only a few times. The CDR3 sequence is CSARDRQRARYEQYF. The DNA of the CDR3 is TGCAGTGCTAGAGATCGCCAGCGGGCCCGCTACGAGCAGTACTTC. V is TRBV20-1 and J is TRBJ2-7, with D perhaps matching TRBD2 (6 bases). This CDR3 region has 15 residues. Germline CDR1 is DFQATT and CDR2 is SNEGSKA (reference sequence). Trimming removed 0 bases at V and 3 bases at J, with 15 bases between.

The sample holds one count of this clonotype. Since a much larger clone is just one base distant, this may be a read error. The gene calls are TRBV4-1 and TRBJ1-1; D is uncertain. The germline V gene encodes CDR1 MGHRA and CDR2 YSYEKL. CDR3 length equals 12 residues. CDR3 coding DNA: TGCTCCAGCAGCCAACCGGCCCATGAAGCTTTCTTT. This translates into CSSSQPAHEAFF.

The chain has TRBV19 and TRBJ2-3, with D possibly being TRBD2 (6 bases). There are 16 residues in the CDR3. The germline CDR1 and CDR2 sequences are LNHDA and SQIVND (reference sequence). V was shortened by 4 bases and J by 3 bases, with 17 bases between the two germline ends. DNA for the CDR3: TGTGCCAGTAGTACGACCCCGGGGGATGCAACAGATACGCAGTATTTT. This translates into CASSTTPGDATDTQYF.

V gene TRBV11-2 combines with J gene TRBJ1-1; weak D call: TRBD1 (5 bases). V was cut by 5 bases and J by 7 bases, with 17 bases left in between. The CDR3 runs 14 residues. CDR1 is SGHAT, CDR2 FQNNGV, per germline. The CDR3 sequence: CASSGTGRDNEAFF. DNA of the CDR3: TGTGCCAGCAGCGGGACGGGGCGAGATAATGAAGCTTTCTTT.

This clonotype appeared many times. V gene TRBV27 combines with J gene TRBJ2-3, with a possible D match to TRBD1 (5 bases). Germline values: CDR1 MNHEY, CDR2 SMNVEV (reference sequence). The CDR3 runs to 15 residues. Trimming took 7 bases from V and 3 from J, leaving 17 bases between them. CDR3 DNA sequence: TGTGCCAGCATGGAATTTAGGGGCGGTACAGATACGCAGTATTTT. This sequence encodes CASMEFRGGTDTQYF.

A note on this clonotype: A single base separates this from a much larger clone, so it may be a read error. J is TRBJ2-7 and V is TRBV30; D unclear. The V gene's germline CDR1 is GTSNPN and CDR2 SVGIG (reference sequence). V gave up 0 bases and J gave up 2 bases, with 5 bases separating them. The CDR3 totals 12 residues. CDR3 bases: TGTGCCTGGAGTGTTCCGGCCTACGAGCAGTACTTC. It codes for CAWSVPAYEQYF.

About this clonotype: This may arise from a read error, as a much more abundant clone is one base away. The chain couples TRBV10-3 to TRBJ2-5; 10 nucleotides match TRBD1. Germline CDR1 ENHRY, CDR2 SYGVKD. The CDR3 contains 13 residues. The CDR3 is CATRTGGREPQYF. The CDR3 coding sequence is TGTGCCACCCGGACAGGGGGAAGAGAGCCCCAGTACTTC.

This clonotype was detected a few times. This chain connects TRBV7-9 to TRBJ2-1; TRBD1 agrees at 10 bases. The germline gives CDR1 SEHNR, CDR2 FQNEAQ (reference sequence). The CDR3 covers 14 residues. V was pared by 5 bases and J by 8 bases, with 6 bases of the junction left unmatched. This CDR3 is CASSDGTGVYEQFF. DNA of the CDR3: TGTGCCAGCAGCGACGGGACAGGGGTTTATGAGCAGTTCTTC.

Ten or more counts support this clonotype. The CDR3 DNA reads TGTGCCAGCAGCACTCCCGTCGACAACCCGAACACTGAAGCTTTCTTT. It yields the protein CASSTPVDNPNTEAFF. This sequence joins TRBV6-2 or TRBV6-3 and TRBJ1-1, with D hard to call. V shed 6 bases and J shed 1 base, with 18 bases lying between them. The germline V gene encodes CDR1 MNHEY and CDR2 SVGEGT. CDR3 length equals 16 residues.

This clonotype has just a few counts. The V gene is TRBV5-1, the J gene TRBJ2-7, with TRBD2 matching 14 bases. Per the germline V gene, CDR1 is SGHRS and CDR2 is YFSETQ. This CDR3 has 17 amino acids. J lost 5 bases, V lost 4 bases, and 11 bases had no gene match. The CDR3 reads CASSPQGAGLAGDEQYF. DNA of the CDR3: TGCGCCAGCAGCCCACAGGGGGCGGGACTAGCGGGAGACGAGCAGTACTTC. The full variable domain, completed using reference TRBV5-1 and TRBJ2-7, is KAGVTQTPRYLIKTRGQQVTLSCSPISGHRSVSWYQQTPGQGLQFLFEYFSETQRNKGNFPGRFSGRQFSNSRSEMNVSTLELGDSALYLCASSPQGAGLAGDEQYFGPGTRLTVT.

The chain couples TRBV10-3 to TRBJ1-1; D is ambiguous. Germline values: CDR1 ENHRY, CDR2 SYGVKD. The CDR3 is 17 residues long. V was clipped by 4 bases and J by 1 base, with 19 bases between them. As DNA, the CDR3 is TGTGCCATCAGTGTAGAGCTGGGGTATATCACGAACACTGAAGCTTTCTTT. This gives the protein CAISVELGYITNTEAFF.

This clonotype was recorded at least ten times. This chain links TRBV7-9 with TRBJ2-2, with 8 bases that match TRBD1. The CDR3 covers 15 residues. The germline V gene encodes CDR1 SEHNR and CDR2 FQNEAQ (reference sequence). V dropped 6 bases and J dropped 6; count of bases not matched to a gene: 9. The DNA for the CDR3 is TGTGCCAGCAGTTTTCGGGACAGGTTTTCCGGGGAGCTGTTTTTT. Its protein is CASSFRDRFSGELFF.

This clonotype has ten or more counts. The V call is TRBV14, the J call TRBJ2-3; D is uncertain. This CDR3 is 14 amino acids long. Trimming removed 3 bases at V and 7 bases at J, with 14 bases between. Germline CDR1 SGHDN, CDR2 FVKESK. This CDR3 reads CASSQDRLRNTQYF. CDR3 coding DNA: TGTGCCAGCAGCCAGGACCGATTGAGAAATACGCAGTATTTT.

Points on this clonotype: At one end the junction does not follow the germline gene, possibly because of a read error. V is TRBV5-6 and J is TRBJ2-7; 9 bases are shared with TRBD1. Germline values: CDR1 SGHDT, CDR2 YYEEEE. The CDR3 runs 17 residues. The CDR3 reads CASSPRAGQGFSCEQYF. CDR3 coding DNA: TGTGCCAGCAGCCCGCGGGCAGGACAGGGGTTTTCCTGCGAGCAGTACTTC.